What follows is one T cell receptor (beta chain) and its context. This clonotype was counted many times. No antigen is known for it. The record has no base qualities; no much larger clone is one base away. Ends trimmed: V by 4 bases, J by 6 bases; bases unmatched to a gene: 16. Measured from the cysteine to the phenylalanine, the CDR3 is 16 residues long. The CDR3 DNA has 48 bases and is translated from base 1. CDR1 and CDR2, looked up from the germline V gene (reference sequence), are SGHKS and YYEKEE. This entry belongs to a study of neurological immune-mediated disorders (dated by TCRdb to the late 2010s). With respect to the entire study: Peripheral blood TCR-beta repertoires from HTLV-I-associated myelopathy (HAM/TSP) patients, multiple sclerosis patients and healthy controls were compared by UMI-based sequencing. Technical triplicate libraries were sequenced so that the variability in frequency of each individual clone could be precisely calculated. The cohort comprised 68 subjects: roughly 15 HAM/TSP patients, some 35 multiple sclerosis patients and 20 healthy controls. The 95 to 110 TCR-beta libraries covered PBMC samples along with longitudinal samples, technical triplicates, and paired sorted CD4+ and CD8+ T-cell subsets. What the work shows at the level of the full study, not this receptor alone: No identical CDR3 amino acid sequences were found to be shared among expanded clones across subjects, suggesting that TCR-beta repertoires were private in all groups. TCR clonal expansion was highest in HAM/TSP patients and lowest in MS patients, with MS patients falling below even healthy controls.

The time point label, as the study defines it: technical triplicate 2. Libraries from unsorted PBMCs were made from 2 million PBMCs kept in RNAlater at -80 degrees C until RNA extraction. Peripheral blood underwent Ficoll-Hypaque density gradient centrifugation to isolate PBMCs, which were then cryopreserved in liquid nitrogen. To synthesize cDNA, template-switch 5'RACE was performed with a primer carrying a 10-nucleotide random unique molecular identifier so that each TCR transcript was tagged. Over 180 million TCR-beta sequences, covering 15-18 subjects, were produced in each sequencing run. The RNeasy kit was used for extraction of total RNA. The KAPA Real-time Library Amplification kit was used to amplify TCR-beta VDJ regions with primers targeting the TCR constant region and the 5'RACE anchor. A first PCR added sample indexes and Illumina adaptors, after which a second PCR increased the library yield. After purification with Ampure beads, the TCR product of roughly 650 bp was size-selected on a 2% E-gel SizeSelection system. Before pooling, library quality was assessed on a Bioanalyzer, concentration was determined with Qubit, and library quantification was performed with the Kapa Library Quantification kit. An Illumina HiSeq 2500 sequenced the libraries paired-end 2 x 150 bp. To increase sequence diversity, about 25-31% phiX was spiked into each library pool. The authors processed their data as follows. The UMI-based MiGEC pipeline processed quality-filtered reads and removed over 75% of raw TCR sequences during error correction. IMGT germline references were used for aligning VDJ genes, and each clonotype was defined as a unique CDR3 amino acid sequence together with its V-J genes. Clonal expansion, Shannon diversity and CDR3 relatedness (CalcPairwiseDistances, ClusterSamples) were evaluated with VDJtools, and phylogenetic trees were built with CLCbio workbench. Using coefficient-of-variation modelling across technical triplicates, the study counted a clone as expanded if it had at least 8 unique UMIs. In-frame beta chains were kept once TCRdb had trimmed the public reads at Q25 with fastp and called clones with MiXCR. Entries are consolidated by CDR3 protein sequence, retaining the most common genes and DNA. None of the V and J calls come from the authors' own analysis; TCRdb made them. The sample data list about 59,000 distinct CDR3 sequences, and around 24% of these were observed just once. The ten biggest clones cover 4.6% of the sample.

Specimen: PBMCs. Recombination linked TRBV5-5 to TRBJ2-7, with 7 central nucleotides matching TRBD2. This TCR was recovered from a man aged 60 to 75 with HTLV-1-associated myelopathy (HAM/TSP). The nucleotide sequence reads as follows: TGTGCCAGCAGCCCCATCCAGGGACTGGGGGGGTCCGAGCAGTACTTC. The encoded protein is CASSPIQGLGGSEQYF.